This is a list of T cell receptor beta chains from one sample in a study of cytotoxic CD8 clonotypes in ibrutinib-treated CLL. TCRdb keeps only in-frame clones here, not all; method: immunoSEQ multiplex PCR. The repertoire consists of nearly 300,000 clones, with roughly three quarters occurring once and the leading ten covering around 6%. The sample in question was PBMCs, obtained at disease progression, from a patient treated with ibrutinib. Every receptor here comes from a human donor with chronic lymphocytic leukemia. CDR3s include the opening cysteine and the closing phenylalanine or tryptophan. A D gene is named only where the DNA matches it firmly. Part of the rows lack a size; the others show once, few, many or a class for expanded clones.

TGTGCCAGCAGCCGTCAACTAGCGGGGGGTAGATGGAATGAGCAGTTCTTC,CASSRQLAGGRWNEQFF,-,TRBD2,TRBJ2-1,TRBV4-2
TGTGCCAGCAGAAAACAGGCGCTCTATGGCTACACCTTC,CASRKQALYGYTF,few,-,TRBJ1-2,TRBV6-5
TGCAGCGCTCGGGACTGGGGCACTGAAGCTTTCTTT,CSARDWGTEAFF,-,-,TRBJ1-1,TRBV29-1
TGCGCCAGCAGCACCGGGGACAGGGGGCCCTACGAGCAGTACTTC,CASSTGDRGPYEQYF,-,TRBD1,TRBJ2-7,TRBV4-1
TGTGCCAGCAGTTACTCATCTTGGGGTGAGCAGTACTTC,CASSYSSWGEQYF,-,-,TRBJ2-7,TRBV6-5
TGTGCCAGCAGTCCGGCGGGAGACCCCATATATTTT,CASSPAGDPIYF,-,-,TRBJ1-3,TRBV28
TGCAGCGTTGTCTCCGGCGGGAGTAGCACAGATACGCAGTATTTT,CSVVSGGSSTDTQYF,-,TRBD2,TRBJ2-3,TRBV29-1
TGCGCCAGCAGCTTGGCTCTGGCAGGGGTTGTGAACACTGAAGCTTTCTTT,CASSLALAGVVNTEAFF,-,-,TRBJ1-1,TRBV5-1
TGTGCCAGCAGTTACTCTGGGACAGGGCTGTACTTC,CASSYSGTGLYF,-,TRBD1,TRBJ2-7,TRBV6-6
TGTGCCAGCAGTCAAAACCCAAACAGGGCCAACTCACCCCTCCACTTT,CASSQNPNRANSPLHF,-,-,TRBJ1-6,TRBV11-2
TGTGCCAGCAGTTACGCAGGGAGCGGCTATGGCTACACCTTC,CASSYAGSGYGYTF,once,-,TRBJ1-2,TRBV6-5
TGTGCCATCAGTGTAGGACAGGGGGTCTGGGAGACCCAGTACTTC,CAISVGQGVWETQYF,-,TRBD1,TRBJ2-5,TRBV10-3
TGTGCCAGCAGCTTACTAGCAACCCCGGGGGAGACCCAGTACTTC,CASSLLATPGETQYF,-,-,TRBJ2-5,TRBV7-3
TGTGCCAGCAGCTCACAGGGGTATGGCTACACCTTC,CASSSQGYGYTF,-,TRBD1,TRBJ1-2,TRBV9
TGTGCCAGCAGCCGCACCGGGAGAGAAAAACTGTTTTTT,CASSRTGREKLFF,-,-,TRBJ1-4,TRBV6-5
TGTGCCAGCAGCGCAGACAGGGGGCCCTACGAGCAGTACTTC,CASSADRGPYEQYF,-,TRBD1,TRBJ2-7,TRBV7-8
TGTGCCAGCAGCCACCCCGGGACAGGGGGCAACACCGGGGAGCTGTTTTTT,CASSHPGTGGNTGELFF,few,TRBD1,TRBJ2-2,TRBV4-2